The clone carrying this T cell receptor beta chain appeared a few times. Its antigen is as yet unknown. V trimming: 6 bases; J trimming: 3 bases; junction bases outside the gene matches: 4. Germline CDR1 is SGHNT and CDR2 is YYREEE (reference sequence). This CDR3 has 13 residues. This record belongs to a study of cytomegalovirus exposure and HLA in healthy donors. Notes on the study in general: Later work found that TCR association rates differed between HLA loci; DRB1 had the most and HLA-C the fewest.

Vbeta (60) and Jbeta (13) primers were used in the PCR. Using immunoSEQ multiplex PCR, the repertoire was profiled, and TCRdb retains in-frame clones only, with some absent. The sample lists 150,000 or so clones; around 72% were seen once. The sequencing sample was made of PBMCs. V usage is TRBV5-4 and J usage is TRBJ1-1; 8 nucleotides line up with TRBD1. The source of this sequence is a man in his forties in good health and CMV-seropositive. CDR3: CASTMDRDTEAFF. CDR3 sequence (DNA): TGTGCCAGCACCATGGACAGGGACACTGAAGCTTTCTTT.